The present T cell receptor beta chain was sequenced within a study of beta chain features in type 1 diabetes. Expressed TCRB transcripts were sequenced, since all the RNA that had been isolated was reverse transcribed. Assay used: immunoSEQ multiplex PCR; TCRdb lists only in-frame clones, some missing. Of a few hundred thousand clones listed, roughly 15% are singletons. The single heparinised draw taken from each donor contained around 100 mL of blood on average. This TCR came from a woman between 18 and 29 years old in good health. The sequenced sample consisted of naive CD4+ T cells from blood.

CDR3 residues: CASSDGQGNQPQHF. The CDR3 bases are TGTGCCAGCAGCGACGGACAGGGGAATCAGCCCCAGCATTTT. The J gene is TRBJ1-5, the V gene TRBV9, with 9 bases identical to TRBD1. This CDR3 has 14 residues. CDR1 and CDR2 from the germline V gene are SGDLS and YYNGEE. The junction had 2 bases not matched to a gene; V was cut back by 3 bases and J by 4 bases. The variable domain in full, with the rest retrieved from reference TRBV9 and TRBJ1-5, is DSGVTQTPKHLITATGQRVTLRCSPRSGDLSVYWYQQSLDQGLQFLIQYYNGEERAKGNILERFSAQQFPDLHSELNLSSLELGDSALYFCASSDGQGNQPQHFGDGTRLSIL.